The 27 T cell receptor beta chains below were found in one sample sequenced in a study of T-cell memory formation after mild COVID-19. TCRdb re-analysed the 5' RACE reads in MiXCR, keeping a single row per CDR3 protein. The sample lists approximately 300,000 distinct CDR3 sequences, less than 20% occurring once. The sequenced sample consisted of PBMCs or a T cell subset sorted from them (not recorded which). The receptors derive from a man aged 18 to 30 who had mild COVID-19 (a few samples of this study predate the infection). Cell type and time point are not known.

The rearrangement links TRBV6-5 to TRBJ2-7, with 9 bases fitting TRBD2. The CDR3 runs to 15 residues. Germline CDR1 is MNHEY and CDR2 is SVGAGI. After removal of 5 bases from V and 1 base from J, the junction contained 6 bases not matched to a gene. CDR3 in DNA: TGTGCCAGCAGTAAGTTTAGCGGGGGATCCTACGAGCAGTACTTC. Amino acids: CASSKFSGGSYEQYF.

The chain combines TRBV11-2 with TRBJ2-1; D is ambiguous. The germline V gene encodes CDR1 SGHAT and CDR2 FQNNGV. Between the trimmed V and J ends, which lost 4 bases and 6 bases, there was a span of 10 bases. The CDR3 sequence is 13 residues long. Here the CDR3 reads CASSSLRTNEQFF. The CDR3, as DNA: TGTGCCAGCAGCTCCTTAAGGACCAATGAGCAGTTCTTC.

Many counts were recorded for this clonotype. The V call is TRBV4-2, the J call TRBJ2-3, with D perhaps matching TRBD1 (6 bases). Germline assignment: CDR1 LGHNA and CDR2 YNFKEQ. The CDR3 covers 15 residues. The V end was cut by 1 base, the J end by 3 bases, with 11 bases between. CDR3 region: CASSQGAQGTDTQYF. CDR3 bases: TGTGCCAGCAGCCAAGGGGCCCAGGGGACAGATACGCAGTATTTT.

The J gene is TRBJ2-1, the V gene TRBV3-1; D gene unclear. This CDR3 has 15 residues. Germline V gene data show CDR1 as LGHDT and CDR2 as YNNKEL (reference sequence). The ends were cut back, 1 base at V and 3 bases at J, with 10 bases in the middle. The CDR3 here is CASSQVLADYNEQFF. The CDR3 nucleotides are TGTGCCAGCAGCCAAGTATTGGCAGACTACAATGAGCAGTTCTTC.

The rearrangement joins TRBV4-1 to TRBJ1-4, with TRBD1 matching 7 bases. Germline values: CDR1 MGHRA, CDR2 YSYEKL. The CDR3 is 15 amino acids. The trim removed 2 bases at V and 13 bases at J, leaving 13 bases unmatched. The CDR3 DNA reads TGCGCCAGCAGCCAACATCAGGGGGTCGCGGTGGGACTGTTTTTT. Its translation: CASSQHQGVAVGLFF.

This clonotype occurred a few times. The chain employs TRBV10-3 and TRBJ2-5; tentative D call: TRBD2 (5 bases). The CDR3 length is 14 residues. CDR1 is ENHRY and CDR2 is SYGVKD in the germline V gene. The V gene lost 0 bases and the J gene lost 5 bases, with 10 bases spanning the gap. CDR3 amino acids: CAISESNGIETQYF. For the CDR3, the DNA is TGTGCCATCAGTGAGTCTAACGGGATCGAGACCCAGTACTTC.

The J gene is TRBJ2-3, the V gene TRBV11-2; D not resolved. CDR3 length equals 15 residues. In germline, CDR1 is SGHAT, CDR2 FQNNGV. The V end lost 2 bases, the J end lost 0 bases, and 9 bases lay between the germline ends. This CDR3 is CASSLRVSSTDTQYF. CDR3 bases: TGTGCCAGCAGCTTAAGGGTCAGCAGCACAGATACGCAGTATTTT.

This clonotype showed up many times. This sequence joins TRBV4-3 and TRBJ1-2; D is uncertain. The CDR3 covers 18 residues. CDR1 and CDR2 (germline): LGHNA, YSLEER. V lost 1 base and J 3 bases, leaving 21 bases between the germline ends. The CDR3 DNA sequence: TGCGCCAGCAGCCAAGGACGAGGGCAGGCGCTCAATTACTATGGCTACACCTTC. Translated, it gives CASSQGRGQALNYYGYTF.

J is TRBJ1-6 and V is TRBV13; 8 positions agree with TRBD1. Looked up from germline, CDR1 is PRHDT and CDR2 is FYEKMQ (reference sequence). The CDR3 contains 14 residues. V lost 5 bases to trimming and J lost 13 bases; unmatched junction nucleotides: 10. The CDR3 nucleotides read TGTGCCAGCAGCATGGGACAGGTCGCTTCGCCCCTCCACTTT. This sequence encodes CASSMGQVASPLHF.

This clonotype appeared many times. V and J are TRBV12-3 or TRBV12-4 and TRBJ2-3; D gene ambiguous. V was trimmed by 5 bases and J by 4 bases, leaving 7 bases between them. The length of the CDR3 is 12 residues. The CDR3 coding sequence is TGTGCCAGCAGTCGGGTGGCAGATACGCAGTATTTT. Encoded protein: CASSRVADTQYF.

The chain is built from TRBV27 and TRBJ2-7; tentative D call: TRBD2 (6 bases). Trimming stripped 6 bases from V and 3 bases from J, with 15 bases between. Germline assignment: CDR1 MNHEY and CDR2 SMNVEV (reference sequence). The CDR3 runs to 14 residues. CDR3 in amino acids: CASRRAASDYEQYV. The CDR3, as DNA: TGTGCCAGCAGGCGAGCGGCTAGCGACTACGAGCAGTACGTC.

This clonotype was observed many times. The CDR3 bases are TGTGCCAGCAGCTTAGCCCCTCTAGAGGGGAATGAGCAGTTCTTC. Its protein product is CASSLAPLEGNEQFF. The chain combines TRBV7-2 with TRBJ2-1; D may correspond to TRBD1 or TRBD2 (5 bases each). The CDR3 runs 15 residues. The V gene lost 0 bases and the J gene lost 7 bases, with 13 bases spanning the gap. Germline V gene data show CDR1 as SGHTA and CDR2 as FQGNSA.

This clonotype was seen many times. V and J are TRBV4-3 and TRBJ1-6; D remains ambiguous. CDR3 length: 16 residues. Per the germline V gene, CDR1 is LGHNA and CDR2 is YSLEER. Trimming pared 0 bases from V and 3 bases from J, leaving 9 bases between. The chain's CDR3 is CASSQDGPGYNSPLHF. The CDR3 DNA reads TGCGCCAGCAGCCAAGATGGGCCGGGCTATAATTCACCCCTCCACTTT.

This clonotype was seen at least ten times. The CDR3 DNA sequence: TGTGCCAGCAGCGTAGATGGACTAGCGGCCGGGGAGCTGTTTTTT. It encodes CASSVDGLAAGELFF. The V gene is TRBV9, the J gene TRBJ2-2; 10 nucleotides line up with TRBD2. In germline, CDR1 is SGDLS, CDR2 YYNGEE. The CDR3 extends over 15 amino acids. Germline trimming cut 0 bases from V and 6 bases from J; bases unmatched to any gene: 2.

The chain is built from TRBV9 and TRBJ2-1; 7 bases line up with TRBD2. The CDR3 is 15 amino acids. Germline V lookup: CDR1 SGDLS, CDR2 YYNGEE. After removal of 0 bases from V and 4 bases from J, the junction contained 4 bases not matched to a gene. The CDR3 DNA reads TGTGCCAGCAGCGTAGGGACTAGTCTTTACAATGAGCAGTTCTTC. Its translation: CASSVGTSLYNEQFF.

This clonotype has more than one count but fewer than ten. CDR3 in amino acids: CATQRGGYTDTQYF. The CDR3 DNA follows: TGTGCCACCCAGCGGGGGGGATACACAGATACGCAGTATTTT. This chain joins TRBV12-3 or TRBV12-4 and TRBJ2-3, with 10 positions matching TRBD2. The V and J ends lost 10 bases and 2 bases, in that order; junction bases with no gene match: 6. The CDR3 runs 14 residues.

The sample holds a few counts of this clonotype. V and J are TRBV19 and TRBJ1-1, with TRBD1 as a possible D gene (6 bases). Trimming left V 3 bases short and J 1 base short, with 9 bases between. Germline CDR1 and CDR2: LNHDA and SQIVND (reference sequence). This CDR3 has 14 residues. CDR3 loop: CASSIGTQNTEAFF. The CDR3 DNA follows: TGTGCCAGTAGTATCGGGACACAGAACACTGAAGCTTTCTTT.

The rearrangement uses TRBV7-9 and TRBJ2-5; TRBD2 matches 11 bases. The CDR3 runs to 17 residues. The trim removed 8 bases at V and 4 bases at J, leaving 15 bases unmatched. In germline, CDR1 is SEHNR, CDR2 FQNEAQ (reference sequence). The CDR3 DNA reads as TGTGCCAGCGGGTTAACTAGCGGGGGAGACGGAGGAGAGACCCAGTACTTC. Encoded protein: CASGLTSGGDGGETQYF.

This clonotype was counted a few times. Germline and junction disagree at one end, which may indicate a read error. The chain links TRBV7-7 to TRBJ2-2; maybe TRBD2 (7 bases). The CDR3 extends over 15 amino acids. Germline assignment: CDR1 SSHAT and CDR2 FNYEAQ (reference sequence). The CDR3 DNA reads TGTGCTAGCAGCCCGTTGAGGGGGGGCGCCGGGGAGCTGTTTTTT. It translates to CASSPLRGGAGELFF.

The chain joins TRBV6-5 to TRBJ2-5, with D uncertain. Germline lookup yields CDR1 MNHEY and CDR2 SVGAGI. This CDR3 spans 14 amino acids. With 4 bases removed from V and 1 base from J, the gap between germline ends came to 10 bases. The CDR3 is CASSFSGAQETQYF. Here the CDR3 DNA reads TGTGCCAGCAGTTTCTCAGGCGCCCAAGAGACCCAGTACTTC.

At least ten counts were recorded for this clonotype. The chain employs TRBV6-6 and TRBJ2-1, with no clear D. From germline, CDR1 is MNHNY and CDR2 SVGAGI (reference sequence). V lost 0 bases to trimming and J lost 3 bases, with 0 bases between them. This CDR3 is 12 amino acids long. CDR3 in amino acids: CASSYSYNEQFF. As DNA, the CDR3 is TGTGCCAGCAGTTACTCCTACAATGAGCAGTTCTTC.

This clonotype showed up just a few times. The V call is TRBV7-9, the J call TRBJ2-1; D may be TRBD2 (5 bases). Germline V gene sequence: CDR1 SEHNR, CDR2 FQNEAQ (reference sequence). CDR3 length: 15 amino acids. V was pared by 0 bases and J by 4 bases, with 10 bases between. The CDR3 region is CASSLASGPYNEQFF. Written as DNA, the CDR3 is TGTGCCAGCAGCTTAGCGAGCGGACCTTACAATGAGCAGTTCTTC.

V usage is TRBV18 and J usage is TRBJ1-5; D gene uncertain. V lost 6 bases and J lost 10, with 19 bases in between. Germline V gene sequence: CDR1 KGHSH, CDR2 LQKENI. The CDR3 runs 14 residues. The CDR3 nucleotides are TGTGCCAGCTCCGTGGACCCTAGGGCGGGTCCCCAGCATTTT. Protein sequence: CASSVDPRAGPQHF.

The J gene is TRBJ1-5, the V gene TRBV7-9, with 8 positions matching TRBD1. The germline V gene has CDR1 SEHNR and CDR2 FQNEAQ (reference sequence). The V and J ends lost 3 bases and 3 bases, in that order; junction bases with no gene match: 4. The CDR3 runs to 15 residues. This CDR3 reads CASSFATGDNQPQHF. The CDR3, as DNA: TGTGCCAGCAGCTTCGCGACAGGGGACAATCAGCCCCAGCATTTT.

V usage is TRBV6-5 and J usage is TRBJ1-2; 8 nucleotides line up with TRBD1. This CDR3 has 16 amino acids. Germline V gives CDR1 MNHEY, CDR2 SVGAGI. The V gene end was trimmed by 1 base and the J gene end by 3 bases; junction bases not matched to a gene: 7. The CDR3 loop reads CASSYLRRDRHYGYTF. Here the CDR3 DNA reads TGTGCCAGCAGTTACTTACGCCGGGACAGGCACTATGGCTACACCTTC.

The V call is TRBV4-1, the J call TRBJ2-2, with D perhaps TRBD2 (5 bases). Trimming removed 1 base at V and 6 bases at J, with 12 bases between. Looked up from germline, CDR1 is MGHRA and CDR2 is YSYEKL. The CDR3 length is 15 residues. In DNA form, the CDR3 reads TGCGCCAGCAGCCAAGTCCCGGGGATCCCCGGGGAGCTGTTTTTT. This codes for CASSQVPGIPGELFF.

This chain links TRBV10-3 with TRBJ2-6; D unclear. This CDR3 contains 15 residues. Trimming cost V 2 bases and J 0 bases, with 5 bases left between them. Germline loops: CDR1 ENHRY, CDR2 SYGVKD. In DNA, the CDR3 is TGTGCCATCAGTGAGAGTACCTCTGGGGCCAACGTCCTGACTTTC. Translation: CAISESTSGANVLTF.